Listed below are T cell receptor beta chains from one sample, sequenced in a study of T cell changes during pregnancy in multiple sclerosis. The table came from immunoSEQ multiplex PCR; TCRdb's copy has only in-frame clones and leaves some out. The table includes 45,000 to 60,000 clones, 90% to 95% detected once. Sequences were derived from CD4+ T cells from peripheral blood mononuclear cells, sampled before pregnancy. The receptors were gathered from a female donor with multiple sclerosis, enrolled in a pregnancy study. The CDR3 runs from the conserved cysteine through the conserved F or W. A D gene is named only where the DNA matches it firmly. Size values are once, few and many counts, or a class for expanded clones, and some rows have none.

clone size | D gene | J gene | V gene | CDR3 protein | CDR3 DNA
- | TRBD2 | TRBJ2-3 | TRBV18 | CASSPMMTSGSKGDTQYF | TGTGCCAGCTCACCAATGATGACTAGCGGGAGCAAGGGAGATACGCAGTATTTT
once | - | TRBJ2-7 | TRBV9 | CASSVLGTPDEQYF | TGTGCCAGCAGCGTACTCGGGACTCCGGACGAGCAGTACTTC
- | TRBD1 | TRBJ1-1 | TRBV5-8 | CASSDTGGTEAFF | TGTGCCAGCAGCGATACAGGGGGAACTGAAGCTTTCTTT
- | - | TRBJ1-4 | TRBV19 | CASSILRGKLFF | TGTGCCAGTAGTATCCTCCGGGGGAAACTGTTTTTT
- | - | TRBJ2-1 | TRBV2 | CASGLAYHNEQFF | TGTGCCAGCGGGCTAGCCTACCACAATGAGCAGTTCTTC
- | TRBD1 | TRBJ2-5 | TRBV6-1 | CASSENRGQETQYF | TGTGCCAGCAGTGAGAACAGGGGGCAGGAGACCCAGTACTTC
- | - | TRBJ1-2 | TRBV28 | CASSLFGTMRDGYTF | TGTGCCAGCAGTTTATTTGGGACTATGAGAGATGGCTACACCTTC
- | TRBD1 | TRBJ1-3 | TRBV4-3 | CASSQGTGSTSGNTIYF | TGCGCCAGCAGCCAAGGGACAGGGTCAACATCTGGAAACACCATATATTTT
many | TRBD1 | TRBJ1-2 | TRBV6-5 | CASRRTGEGYGYTF | TGTGCCAGCAGACGTACAGGGGAAGGATATGGCTACACCTTC
- | - | TRBJ2-7 | TRBV6-1 | CASSEGWQGSNKQYF | TGTGCCAGCAGTGAGGGGTGGCAGGGGTCTAATAAGCAGTACTTC
- | TRBD2 | TRBJ2-7 | TRBV15 | CATSRETSSGEQYF | TGTGCCACCAGCAGAGAGACTAGCTCGGGGGAGCAGTACTTC
- | - | TRBJ1-5 | TRBV12-2 | CASRLFDSRDRDQPQHF | TGTGCAAGTCGCTTATTCGACTCTCGGGACAGGGATCAGCCCCAGCATTTT
- | TRBD1 | TRBJ1-6 | TRBV5-1 | CASQPQPTGSNSPLHF | TGCGCCAGCCAACCCCAACCGACAGGGTCTAATTCACCCCTCCACTTT
few | - | TRBJ2-5 | TRBV6-5 | CASSYRTGDPQYF | TGTGCCAGCAGTTACAGGACTGGAGATCCCCAGTACTTC
- | - | TRBJ1-1 | TRBV18 | CASTISRTATEAFF | TGTGCCAGCACTATCTCGCGGACAGCCACTGAAGCTTTCTTT
- | - | TRBJ2-1 | TRBV14 | CASSSLGEAGFYRAYNEQFF | TGTGCCAGCAGCTCCCTGGGGGAAGCGGGATTTTACAGGGCCTACAATGAGCAGTTCTTC
- | - | TRBJ1-3 | TRBV4-1 | CASSQVRANTIYF | TGCGCCAGCAGCCAAGTAAGAGCAAACACCATATATTTT
- | TRBD1 | TRBJ2-1 | TRBV5-1 | CASSPRTGGYNEQFF | TGCGCCAGCAGCCCACGGACAGGGGGCTACAATGAGCAGTTCTTC
- | - | TRBJ2-3 | TRBV5-1 | CASSLRGIGTDTQYF | TGCGCCAGCAGCTTACGGGGAATTGGTACAGATACGCAGTATTTT
- | - | TRBJ2-7 | TRBV10-3 | CAIKVLAGDEQYF | TGTGCCATCAAAGTACTAGCCGGAGACGAGCAGTACTTC
- | TRBD2 | TRBJ2-1 | TRBV7-7 | CASSLGTSGSNEQFF | TGTGCCAGCAGCTTAGGGACTAGCGGGAGTAATGAGCAGTTCTTC
- | - | TRBJ1-2 | TRBV27 | CASSLGQGVYGYTF | TGTGCCAGCAGTTTAGGCCAGGGTGTCTATGGCTACACCTTC
- | - | TRBJ1-1 | TRBV30 | CAWRIVRGGTEAFF | TGTGCCTGGAGGATAGTTCGCGGGGGAACTGAAGCTTTCTTT
- | - | TRBJ2-1 | TRBV11-2 | CASSPLSGSSYNEQFF | TGTGCCAGCAGCCCTCTTAGTGGGAGCTCCTACAATGAGCAGTTCTTC
- | TRBD1 | TRBJ2-5 | TRBV29-1 | CSVASQTGGWLETQYF | TGCAGCGTTGCGTCCCAGACAGGGGGCTGGTTGGAGACCCAGTACTTC
- | TRBD2 | TRBJ2-3 | TRBV29-1 | CSVQAPSGRSDTQYF | TGCAGCGTCCAAGCCCCTAGCGGGAGGTCAGATACGCAGTATTTT
- | TRBD1 | TRBJ2-1 | TRBV11-3 | CASSLGPPGTGNEQFF | TGTGCCAGCAGCTTAGGTCCTCCGGGGACAGGCAATGAGCAGTTCTTC
- | - | TRBJ2-7 | TRBV5-4 | CASSLNGQPYEQYF | TGTGCCAGCAGCTTAAATGGACAGCCCTACGAGCAGTACTTC
- | - | TRBJ1-1 | TRBV27 | CASSRTRETEAFF | TGTGCCAGCAGCCGAACGCGGGAGACTGAAGCTTTCTTT
- | TRBD1 | TRBJ2-5 | TRBV19 | CASSTGTGGRETQYF | TGTGCCAGTAGTACTGGGACAGGGGGCCGAGAGACCCAGTACTTC
- | - | TRBJ2-7 | TRBV10-2 | CASSPRSEQYF | TGCGCCAGCAGCCCTCGGTCCGAGCAGTACTTC